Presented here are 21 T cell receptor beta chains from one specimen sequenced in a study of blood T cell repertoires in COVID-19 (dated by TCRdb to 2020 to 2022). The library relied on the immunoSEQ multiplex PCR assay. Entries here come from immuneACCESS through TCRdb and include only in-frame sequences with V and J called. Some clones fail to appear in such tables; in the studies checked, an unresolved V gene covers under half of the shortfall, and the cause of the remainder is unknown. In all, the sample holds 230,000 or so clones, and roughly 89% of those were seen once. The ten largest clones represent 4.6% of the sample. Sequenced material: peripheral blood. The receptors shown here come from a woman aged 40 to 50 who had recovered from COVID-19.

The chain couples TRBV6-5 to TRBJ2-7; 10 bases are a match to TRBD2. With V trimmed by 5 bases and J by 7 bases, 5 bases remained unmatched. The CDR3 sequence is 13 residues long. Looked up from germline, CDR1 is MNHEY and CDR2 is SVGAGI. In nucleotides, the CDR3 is TGTGCCAGCAGTAGGTCTAGCGGGAGTGAGCAGTACGTC. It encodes CASSRSSGSEQYV.

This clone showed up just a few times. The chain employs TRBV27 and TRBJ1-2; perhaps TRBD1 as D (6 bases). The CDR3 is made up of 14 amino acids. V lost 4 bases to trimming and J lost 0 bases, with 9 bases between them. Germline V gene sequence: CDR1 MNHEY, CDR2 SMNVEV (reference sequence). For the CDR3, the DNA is TGTGCCAGCAGTTCCTACAGGGCTAACTATGGCTACACCTTC. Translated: CASSSYRANYGYTF.

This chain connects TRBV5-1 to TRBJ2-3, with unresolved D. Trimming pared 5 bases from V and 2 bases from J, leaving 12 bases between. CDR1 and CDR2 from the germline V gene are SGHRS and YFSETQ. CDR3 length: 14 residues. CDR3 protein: CASRVAGVTDTQYF. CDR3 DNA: TGCGCCAGCAGGGTCGCCGGTGTCACAGATACGCAGTATTTT.

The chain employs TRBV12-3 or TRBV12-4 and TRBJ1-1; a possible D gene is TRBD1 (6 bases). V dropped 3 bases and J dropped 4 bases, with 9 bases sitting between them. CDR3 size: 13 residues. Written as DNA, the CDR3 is TGTGCCAGCAGTTTTGGGGGCGTCACTGAAGCTTTCTTT. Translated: CASSFGGVTEAFF.

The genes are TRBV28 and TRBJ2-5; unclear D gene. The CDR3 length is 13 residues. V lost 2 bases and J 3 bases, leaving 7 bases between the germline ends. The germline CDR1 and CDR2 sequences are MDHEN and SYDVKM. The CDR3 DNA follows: TGTGCCAGCAGTTTAGGGCCGGAAGAGACCCAGTACTTC. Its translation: CASSLGPEETQYF.

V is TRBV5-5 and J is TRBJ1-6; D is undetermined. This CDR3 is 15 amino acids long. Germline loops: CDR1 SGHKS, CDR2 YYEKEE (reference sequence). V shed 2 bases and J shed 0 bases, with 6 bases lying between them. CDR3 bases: TGTGCCAGCAGCTTAATGAGCTCCTATAATTCACCCCTCCACTTT. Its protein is CASSLMSSYNSPLHF.

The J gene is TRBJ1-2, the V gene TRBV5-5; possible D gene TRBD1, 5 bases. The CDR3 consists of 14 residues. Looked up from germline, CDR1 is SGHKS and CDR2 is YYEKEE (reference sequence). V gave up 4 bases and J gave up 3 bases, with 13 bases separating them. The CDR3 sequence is CASSRTPADYGYTF. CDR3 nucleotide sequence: TGTGCCAGCAGCCGGACACCCGCGGACTATGGCTACACCTTC.

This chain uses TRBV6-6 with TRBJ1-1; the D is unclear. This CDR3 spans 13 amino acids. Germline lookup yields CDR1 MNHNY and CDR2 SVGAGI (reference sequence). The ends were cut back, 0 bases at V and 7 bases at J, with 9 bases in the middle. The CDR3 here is CASSYSIGLEAFF. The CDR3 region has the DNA TGTGCCAGCAGTTACTCGATTGGCCTTGAAGCTTTCTTT.

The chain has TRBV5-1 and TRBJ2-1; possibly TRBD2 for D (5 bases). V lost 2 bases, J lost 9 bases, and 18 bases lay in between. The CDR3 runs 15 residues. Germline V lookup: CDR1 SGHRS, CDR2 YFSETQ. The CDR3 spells CASSFRVAPESEQFF. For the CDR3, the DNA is TGCGCCAGCAGCTTCCGGGTAGCGCCCGAGTCTGAGCAGTTCTTC.

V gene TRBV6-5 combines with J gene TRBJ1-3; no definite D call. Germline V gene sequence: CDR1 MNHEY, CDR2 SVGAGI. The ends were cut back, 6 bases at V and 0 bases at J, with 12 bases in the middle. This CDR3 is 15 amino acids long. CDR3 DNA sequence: TGTGCCAGCAGCTCTAGTTTCAGCTCTGGAAACACCATATATTTT. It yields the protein CASSSSFSSGNTIYF.

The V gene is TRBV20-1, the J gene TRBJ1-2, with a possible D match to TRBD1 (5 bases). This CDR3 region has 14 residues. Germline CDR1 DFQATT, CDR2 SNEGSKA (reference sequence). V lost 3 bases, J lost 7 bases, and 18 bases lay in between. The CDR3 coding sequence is TGCAGTGCTAGTGGGCTAATAGGGGCGGCTGGCTACACCTTC. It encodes CSASGLIGAAGYTF.

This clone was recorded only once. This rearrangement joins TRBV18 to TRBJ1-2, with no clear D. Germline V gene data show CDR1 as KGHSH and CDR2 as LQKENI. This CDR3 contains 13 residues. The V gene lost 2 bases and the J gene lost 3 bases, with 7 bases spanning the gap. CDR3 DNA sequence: TGTGCCAGCTCACCAATGGAGGACTATGGCTACACCTTC. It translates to CASSPMEDYGYTF.

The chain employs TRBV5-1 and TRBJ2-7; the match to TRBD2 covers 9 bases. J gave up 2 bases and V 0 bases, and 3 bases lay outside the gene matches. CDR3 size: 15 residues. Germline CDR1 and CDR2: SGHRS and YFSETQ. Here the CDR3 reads CASSLVSGGTYEQYF. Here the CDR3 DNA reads TGCGCCAGCAGCTTGGTTAGCGGGGGTACCTACGAGCAGTACTTC.

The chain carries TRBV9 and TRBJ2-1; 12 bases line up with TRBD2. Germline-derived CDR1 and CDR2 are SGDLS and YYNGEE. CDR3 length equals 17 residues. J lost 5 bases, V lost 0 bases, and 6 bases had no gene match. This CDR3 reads CASSVDPSGGGNNEQFF. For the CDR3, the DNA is TGTGCCAGCAGCGTAGACCCTAGCGGGGGGGGAAACAATGAGCAGTTCTTC.

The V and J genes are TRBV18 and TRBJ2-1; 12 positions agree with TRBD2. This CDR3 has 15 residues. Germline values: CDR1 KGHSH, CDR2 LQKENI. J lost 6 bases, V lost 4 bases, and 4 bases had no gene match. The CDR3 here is CASSQTSGGINEQFF. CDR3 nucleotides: TGTGCCAGCTCACAAACTAGCGGGGGGATCAATGAGCAGTTCTTC.

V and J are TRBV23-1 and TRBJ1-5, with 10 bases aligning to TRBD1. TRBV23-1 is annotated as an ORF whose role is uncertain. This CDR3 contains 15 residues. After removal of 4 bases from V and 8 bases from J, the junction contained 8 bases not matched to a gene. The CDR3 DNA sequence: TGCGCCAGCAGTCGCGGACAGGGGGGACGGGAGCCCCAGCATTTT. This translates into CASSRGQGGREPQHF.

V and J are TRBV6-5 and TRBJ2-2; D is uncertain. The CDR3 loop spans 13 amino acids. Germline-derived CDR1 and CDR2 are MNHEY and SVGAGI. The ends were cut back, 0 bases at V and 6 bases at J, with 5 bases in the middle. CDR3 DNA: TGTGCCAGCAGTTACTCGAGGCCCGGGGAGCTGTTTTTT. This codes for CASSYSRPGELFF.

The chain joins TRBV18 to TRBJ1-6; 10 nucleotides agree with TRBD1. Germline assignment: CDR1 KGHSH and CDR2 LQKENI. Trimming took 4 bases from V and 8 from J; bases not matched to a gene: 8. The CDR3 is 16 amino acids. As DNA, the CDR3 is TGTGCCAGCTCACAAAACCGGGACAGGGGTCATTCACCCCTCCACTTT. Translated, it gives CASSQNRDRGHSPLHF. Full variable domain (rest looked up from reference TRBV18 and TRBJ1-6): NAGVMQNPRHLVRRRGQEARLRCSPMKGHSHVYWYRQLPEEGLKFMVYLQKENIIDESGMPKERFSAEFPKEGPSILRIQQVVRGDSAAYFCASSQNRDRGHSPLHFGNGTRLTVT.

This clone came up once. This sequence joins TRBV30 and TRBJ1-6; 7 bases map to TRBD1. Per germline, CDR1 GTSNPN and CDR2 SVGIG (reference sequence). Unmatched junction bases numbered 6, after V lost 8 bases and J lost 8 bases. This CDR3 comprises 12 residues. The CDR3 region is CAAGQNDSPLHF. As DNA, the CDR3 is TGTGCCGCGGGACAGAACGATTCACCCCTCCACTTT.

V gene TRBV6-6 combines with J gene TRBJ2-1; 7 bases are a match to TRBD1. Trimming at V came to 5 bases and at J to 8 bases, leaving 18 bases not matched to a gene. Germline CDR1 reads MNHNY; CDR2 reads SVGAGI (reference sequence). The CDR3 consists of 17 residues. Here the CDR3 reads CASSLTVTGSGVYEQFF. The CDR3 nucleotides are TGTGCCAGCAGTCTTACCGTGACAGGGAGTGGAGTCTATGAGCAGTTCTTC.

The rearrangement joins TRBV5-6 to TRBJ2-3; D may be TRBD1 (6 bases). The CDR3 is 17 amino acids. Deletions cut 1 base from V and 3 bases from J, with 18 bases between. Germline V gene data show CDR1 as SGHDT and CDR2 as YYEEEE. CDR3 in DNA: TGTGCCAGCAGCTTGTTAGGTCGTACAGGGCCAACAGATACGCAGTATTTT. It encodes CASSLLGRTGPTDTQYF.